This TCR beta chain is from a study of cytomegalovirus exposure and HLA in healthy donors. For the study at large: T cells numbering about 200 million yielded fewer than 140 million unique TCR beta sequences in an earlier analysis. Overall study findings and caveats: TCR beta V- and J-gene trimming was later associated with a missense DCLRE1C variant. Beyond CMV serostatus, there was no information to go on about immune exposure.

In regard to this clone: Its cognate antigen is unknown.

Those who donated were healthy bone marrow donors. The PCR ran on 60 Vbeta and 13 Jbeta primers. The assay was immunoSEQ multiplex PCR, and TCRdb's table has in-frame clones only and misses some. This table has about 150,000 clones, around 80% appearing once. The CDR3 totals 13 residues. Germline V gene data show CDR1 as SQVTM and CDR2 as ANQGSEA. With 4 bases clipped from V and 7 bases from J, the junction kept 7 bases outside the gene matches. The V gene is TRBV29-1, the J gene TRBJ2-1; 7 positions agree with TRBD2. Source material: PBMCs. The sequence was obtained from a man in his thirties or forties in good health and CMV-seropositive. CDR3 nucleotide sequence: TGCAGCGTTGGCTGGACTAGATTGAATGAGCAGTTCTTC. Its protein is CSVGWTRLNEQFF.